Below are 24 T cell receptor beta chains sequenced from a single sample in a study of blood T cell repertoires in COVID-19. Measured with immunoSEQ multiplex PCR; TCRdb has only the in-frame clones, and not every one. The sample holds about 350,000 clones, roughly 90% seen once. Sequencing was carried out using peripheral blood. The receptor set was obtained from a man between 25 and 39 years old with COVID-19, enrolled during active disease.

The chain links TRBV28 to TRBJ1-2; TRBD1 might be the D (6 bases). Trimming shortened V by 4 bases and J by 3 bases, and 15 bases separated the two germline ends. The CDR3 contains 15 residues. Germline V gene sequence: CDR1 MDHEN, CDR2 SYDVKM. The CDR3 protein is CASSSPPQGYYGYTF. The CDR3 DNA follows: TGTGCCAGCAGTTCCCCCCCACAGGGTTACTATGGCTACACCTTC.

This chain links TRBV5-4 with TRBJ2-1; maybe TRBD2 (5 bases). Germline V gene data show CDR1 as SGHNT and CDR2 as YYREEE (reference sequence). The CDR3 sequence is 13 residues long. Deletions cut 4 bases from V and 3 bases from J, with 8 bases between. CDR3 protein: CASSPRGYNEQFF. In DNA form, the CDR3 reads TGTGCCAGCAGCCCTCGGGGCTACAATGAGCAGTTCTTC.

The CDR3 coding sequence is TGTGCCAGCAGCCTGACAGCCCAAGAGACCCAGTACTTC. Amino acid sequence: CASSLTAQETQYF. This chain links TRBV11-3 with TRBJ2-5, with D possibly TRBD1 on 5 matching bases. The V end lost 5 bases, the J end lost 1 base, and 8 bases lay between the germline ends. This CDR3 has 13 amino acids. The germline CDR1 and CDR2 sequences are SGHNT and YENEEA.

CDR3 region: CASSLVRAYEQYF. The DNA of the CDR3 is TGTGCCAGCAGCTTAGTGAGGGCGTACGAGCAGTACTTC. The V gene is TRBV7-2, the J gene TRBJ2-7; D might be TRBD2 (5 bases). Looked up from germline, CDR1 is SGHTA and CDR2 is FQGNSA. V shed 1 base and J shed 4 bases, with 8 bases lying between them. The CDR3 consists of 13 residues. The whole variable domain, filled in from reference TRBV7-2 and TRBJ2-7, reads GAGVSQSPSNKVTEKGKDVELRCDPISGHTALYWYRQSLGQGLEFLIYFQGNSAPDKSGLPSDRFSAERTGGSVSTLTIQRTQQEDSAVYLCASSLVRAYEQYFGPGTRLTVT.

As to this clone: One end of the junction is discordant with germline, which a read error may explain. This chain connects TRBV10-3 to TRBJ2-7, with D unclear. The germline V gene encodes CDR1 ENHRY and CDR2 SYGVKD. The CDR3 sequence is 12 residues long. CDR3 in amino acids: CASSTSTYEQYF. The CDR3 bases are TGTGCCAGCAGTACGAGTACCTACGAGCAGTACTTC.

The count of this clone is one. The gene calls are TRBV5-8 and TRBJ2-2; D perhaps matches TRBD2 (5 bases). The CDR3 totals 15 residues. Germline CDR1 SGHTS, CDR2 YDEGEE. V lost 6 bases to trimming and J lost 0 bases, with 12 bases between them. The CDR3 sequence is CASTLTTTNTGELFF. CDR3 nucleotide sequence: TGTGCCAGCACCCTGACTACTACGAACACCGGGGAGCTGTTTTTT.

The chain carries TRBV6-5 and TRBJ1-4; the D gene is possibly TRBD1 (5 bases). The CDR3 length is 14 residues. The germline V gene encodes CDR1 MNHEY and CDR2 SVGAGI. Trimming took off 6 bases at V and 3 bases at J, with 11 bases between the two ends. The CDR3 region is CASRPGTSNEKLFF. The CDR3 DNA sequence: TGTGCCAGCAGACCCGGGACTTCTAATGAAAAACTGTTTTTT.

This rearrangement joins TRBV10-3 to TRBJ1-2; TRBD1 is a possible D gene (5 bases). Germline-derived CDR1 and CDR2 are ENHRY and SYGVKD. The germline V and J ends were trimmed by 1 base and 2 bases, with 8 bases remaining between them. The CDR3 is made up of 14 amino acids. CDR3 sequence reads: CAISEFDSNYGYTF. For the CDR3, the DNA is TGTGCCATCAGTGAGTTCGACAGCAACTATGGCTACACCTTC.

This chain uses TRBV5-1 with TRBJ2-6; 7 bases are shared with TRBD1. This CDR3 region has 15 residues. V dropped 2 bases and J dropped 4; count of bases not matched to a gene: 3. The germline V gene has CDR1 SGHRS and CDR2 YFSETQ. CDR3 DNA sequence: TGCGCCAGCAGCTTTGGACAGGTAGGGGCCAACGTCCTGACTTTC. This codes for CASSFGQVGANVLTF. The entire variable domain, with the rest obtained from reference TRBV5-1 and TRBJ2-6, is as follows: KAGVTQTPRYLIKTRGQQVTLSCSPISGHRSVSWYQQTPGQGLQFLFEYFSETQRNKGNFPGRFSGRQFSNSRSEMNVSTLELGDSALYLCASSFGQVGANVLTFGAGSRLTVL.

This clone came up once. The rearrangement joins TRBV12-5 to TRBJ2-2; D not certain. The CDR3 contains 14 residues. The V and J ends lost 7 bases and 2 bases respectively, with 11 bases between them. Germline CDR1 reads LGHNT; CDR2 reads FRNRAP. CDR3 nucleotide sequence: TGTGCTAGTGCCTCTGAGCTTAACACCGGGGAGCTGTTTTTT. It translates to CASASELNTGELFF. Variable domain in full (rest from reference TRBV12-5 and TRBJ2-2): DARVTQTPRHKVTEMGQEVTMRCQPILGHNTVFWYRQTMMQGLELLAYFRNRAPLDDSGMPKDRFSAEMPDATLATLKIQPSEPRDSAVYFCASASELNTGELFFGEGSRLTVL.

In nucleotides, the CDR3 is TGTGCCAGCAGCTTGATGGCTTACAATGAGCAGTTCTTC. This encodes CASSLMAYNEQFF. The chain links TRBV5-5 to TRBJ2-1; D ambiguous. With 1 base removed from V and 4 bases from J, the gap between germline ends came to 6 bases. Germline V gives CDR1 SGHKS, CDR2 YYEKEE (reference sequence). The CDR3 loop spans 13 amino acids.

The chain joins TRBV12-3 or TRBV12-4 to TRBJ1-2; D is possibly TRBD1 (6 bases). The V end lost 7 bases, the J end lost 4 bases, and 10 bases lay between the germline ends. The CDR3 consists of 12 residues. The CDR3: CASKGGVYGYTF. CDR3 coding DNA: TGTGCCAGCAAAGGGGGGGTCTATGGCTACACCTTC.

The chain joins TRBV27 to TRBJ2-5, with 12 bases fitting TRBD2. Unmatched junction bases numbered 2, after V lost 6 bases and J lost 3 bases. The CDR3 covers 14 residues. In germline, CDR1 is MNHEY, CDR2 SMNVEV (reference sequence). Here the CDR3 reads CASSPSGGEETQYF. The CDR3 bases are TGTGCCAGCAGCCCTAGCGGGGGGGAAGAGACCCAGTACTTC.

V gene TRBV28 combines with J gene TRBJ1-6, with a possible D match to TRBD1 (6 bases). The CDR3 extends over 15 amino acids. Germline V gives CDR1 MDHEN, CDR2 SYDVKM. Trimming shortened V by 3 bases and J by 9 bases, and 15 bases separated the two germline ends. The DNA of the CDR3 is TGTGCCAGCAGTTTGCCGGACAGCATTAGTTCACCCCTCCACTTT. This gives the protein CASSLPDSISSPLHF.

The chain links TRBV24-1 to TRBJ2-2, with 7 bases fitting TRBD1. The trim removed 5 bases at V and 0 bases at J, leaving 14 bases unmatched. CDR3 length: 19 amino acids. The germline V gene encodes CDR1 KGHDR and CDR2 SFDVKD. The CDR3 spells CATSGDSLWGPTNTGELFF. CDR3 DNA: TGTGCCACCAGTGGGGACAGCCTCTGGGGGCCAACGAACACCGGGGAGCTGTTTTTT.

The gene calls are TRBV6-2 or TRBV6-3 and TRBJ1-2, with 7 nucleotides matching TRBD1. The CDR3 is made up of 15 amino acids. In germline, CDR1 is MNHEY, CDR2 SVGEGT. V was clipped by 6 bases and J by 0 bases; unmatched bases: 7. CDR3 sequence: CASSTTGTANYGYTF. The CDR3 nucleotides read TGTGCCAGCAGCACTACCGGGACAGCTAACTATGGCTACACCTTC.

The chain is built from TRBV5-4 and TRBJ1-2; 7 bases are a match to TRBD1. V gave up 0 bases and J gave up 8 bases; unmatched junction bases: 10. CDR1 is SGHNT, CDR2 YYREEE, per germline (reference sequence). The CDR3 is 15 amino acids. As DNA, the CDR3 is TGTGCCAGCAGCTTGGGCGACAGGGCCTGGAAAGGCTACACCTTC. Amino acid sequence: CASSLGDRAWKGYTF.

The CDR3 spells CASSQESPGLWGYTF. The CDR3 DNA reads TGTGCCAGCAGCCAAGAGTCCCCAGGCCTTTGGGGCTACACCTTC. The chain has TRBV14 and TRBJ1-2; D gene unclear. Germline-derived CDR1 and CDR2 are SGHDN and FVKESK. The CDR3 is 15 amino acids. V was trimmed by 0 bases and J by 8 bases, leaving 16 bases between them.

The chain combines TRBV7-7 with TRBJ1-4, with D maybe TRBD1 (5 bases). CDR3 length: 16 amino acids. Germline V CDR1 and CDR2: SSHAT, FNYEAQ (reference sequence). With 8 bases removed from V and 6 bases from J, the gap between germline ends came to 22 bases. The CDR3 sequence is CASRKRSGGPDEKLFF. The DNA of the CDR3 is TGTGCCAGCCGAAAACGATCGGGGGGACCGGATGAAAAACTGTTTTTT. Supplemented by reference TRBV7-7 and TRBJ1-4, the full variable domain reads GAGVSQSPRYKVTKRGQDVTLRCDPISSHATLYWYQQALGQGPEFLTYFNYEAQPDKSGLPSDRFSAERPEGSISTLTIQRTEQRDSAMYRCASRKRSGGPDEKLFFGSGTQLSVL.

The chain couples TRBV28 to TRBJ2-1, with 16 bases identical to TRBD2. The CDR3 loop spans 20 amino acids. V lost 6 bases and J lost 2; bases outside the gene matches: 13. Germline CDR1 MDHEN, CDR2 SYDVKM. The CDR3 spells CASSPSPGLAGGRPYNEQFF. CDR3 in DNA: TGTGCCAGCAGCCCCTCTCCGGGACTAGCGGGAGGGAGGCCCTACAATGAGCAGTTCTTC.

This chain connects TRBV7-8 to TRBJ2-6, with 12 bases aligning to TRBD1. Trimming removed 5 bases from V and 1 base from J; junction bases left unmatched: 6. This CDR3 contains 18 residues. Germline V lookup: CDR1 SGHVS, CDR2 FQNEAQ. CDR3 DNA sequence: TGTGCCAGCAGCCCGGGACAGGGGGCTTGGTCTGGGGCCAACGTCCTGACTTTC. It codes for CASSPGQGAWSGANVLTF.

The chain has TRBV18 and TRBJ2-3; the match to TRBD1 covers 7 bases. The trim removed 5 bases at V and 1 base at J, leaving 9 bases unmatched. The germline V gene has CDR1 KGHSH and CDR2 LQKENI. The CDR3 runs 16 residues. The CDR3 loop is CASSTTGRRGTDTQYF. CDR3 sequence (DNA): TGTGCCAGCTCAACGACAGGGAGAAGGGGCACAGATACGCAGTATTTT. Looking up the rest from reference TRBV18 and TRBJ2-3 gives the full variable domain: NAGVMQNPRHLVRRRGQEARLRCSPMKGHSHVYWYRQLPEEGLKFMVYLQKENIIDESGMPKERFSAEFPKEGPSILRIQQVVRGDSAAYFCASSTTGRRGTDTQYFGPGTRLTVL.

The chain joins TRBV24-1 to TRBJ2-1; 8 bases align to TRBD2. The CDR3 is 17 amino acids. The V gene end was trimmed by 3 bases and the J gene end by 4 bases; junction bases not matched to a gene: 10. Germline CDR1 reads KGHDR; CDR2 reads SFDVKD. The CDR3 DNA follows: TGTGCCACCAGTGATCCCGCCATTAGCGGGAATTACAATGAGCAGTTCTTC. Its protein product is CATSDPAISGNYNEQFF.

This clone was seen just once. V is TRBV20-1 and J is TRBJ2-7, with D unresolved. Per the germline V gene, CDR1 is DFQATT and CDR2 is SNEGSKA (reference sequence). The CDR3 has 11 residues. The CDR3 loop is CRARSGHEQYF. The CDR3 coding sequence is TGCAGGGCAAGATCAGGCCACGAGCAGTACTTC.